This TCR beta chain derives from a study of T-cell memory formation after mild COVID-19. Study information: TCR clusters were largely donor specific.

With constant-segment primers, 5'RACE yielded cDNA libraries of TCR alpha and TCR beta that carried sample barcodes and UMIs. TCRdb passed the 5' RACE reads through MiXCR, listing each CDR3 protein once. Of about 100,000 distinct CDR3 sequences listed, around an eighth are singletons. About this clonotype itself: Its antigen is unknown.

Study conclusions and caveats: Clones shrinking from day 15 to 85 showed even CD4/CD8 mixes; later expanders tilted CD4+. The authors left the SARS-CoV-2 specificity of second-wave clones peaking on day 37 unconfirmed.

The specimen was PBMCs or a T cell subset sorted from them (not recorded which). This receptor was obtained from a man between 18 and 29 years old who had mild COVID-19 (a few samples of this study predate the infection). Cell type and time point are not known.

The CDR3 coding sequence is TGCGCCAGCAGCCAAGCCAGGCGGGATGAGCAGTTCTTC. Translation: CASSQARRDEQFF. The chain uses TRBV4-1 and TRBJ2-1; the D gene is possibly TRBD2 (5 bases). V dropped 1 base and J dropped 8 bases, with 9 bases sitting between them. This CDR3 has 13 amino acids. Germline lookup yields CDR1 MGHRA and CDR2 YSYEKL.